This TCR beta chain was captured by sequencing in a study of cytomegalovirus exposure and HLA in healthy donors. Findings and limits, study-wide: The analysis excluded some indistinguishable V segments, including TRBV6-2 and TRBV6-3. A previous analysis found most TCR beta V segments productive roughly 87% or roughly 30% of the time.

This CDR3 is 16 amino acids long. The junction had 9 bases not matched to a gene; V was cut back by 5 bases and J by 5 bases. Germline lookup yields CDR1 SEHNR and CDR2 FQNEAQ (reference sequence). Vbeta (60) and Jbeta (13) primers were used in the PCR. Repertoires were generated with immunoSEQ multiplex PCR, while TCRdb's copy carries only in-frame clones and drops some. The sample shows 50,000 to 70,000 clones, under 90% of them seen only once. Of note for this clone: What it binds is not known.

The receptor was derived from a middle-aged woman in good health and CMV-seronegative. The source material was PBMCs. V gene TRBV7-9 combines with J gene TRBJ2-4; 10 nucleotides match TRBD1. CDR3 in amino acids: CASSRDGTGDENIQYF. The DNA of the CDR3 is TGTGCCAGCAGCCGAGACGGGACAGGGGACGAAAACATTCAGTACTTC.